This T cell receptor beta chain stems from a study of post-analysis software for immune sequencing data. The wider study: As for disease course, relapsing-remitting, secondary progressive and progressive-relapsing multiple sclerosis were all included.

Study-wide points: With F measure, samples from one preparation batch clustered together strongly. Roughly five TRBV segments, including TRBV5-6, TRBV5-1 and TRBV20-1, were more frequent in patients than controls.

This clonotype was recorded a few times. The antigen is undetermined. This CDR3 region has 11 residues. Germline V gives CDR1 MDHEN, CDR2 SYDVKM. The V and J ends lost 5 bases and 11 bases respectively, with 11 bases between them. Tagging with unique molecular identifiers was a feature of the TCR beta cDNA libraries. The yield from roughly 1 to 10 million T cells was roughly 500,000 cDNA molecules in total. One entry per CDR3 protein results from TCRdb running MiXCR on the PCR reads. The sample records hundreds of thousands of distinct CDR3 sequences, nearly 45% being singletons. This TCR came from a girl aged 5 to 17 with multiple sclerosis. V and J are TRBV28 and TRBJ2-3, with D possibly matching TRBD2 (5 bases). The material sequenced was blood. The CDR3 protein is CASSLESGQYF. The DNA of the CDR3 is TGTGCCAGCAGTCTAGAAAGCGGGCAGTATTTT. Full variable domain (rest looked up from reference TRBV28 and TRBJ2-3): DVKVTQSSRYLVKRTGEKVFLECVQDMDHENMFWYRQDPGLGLRLIYFSYDVKMKEKGDIPEGYSVSREKKERFSLILESASTNQTSMYLCASSLESGQYFGPGTRLTVL.